This is a list of T cell receptor beta chains from one sample in a study of cytomegalovirus exposure and HLA in healthy donors. Here immunoSEQ multiplex PCR was the method, and the copy in TCRdb shows in-frame clones only, minus some. The table lists 150,000 to 200,000 clones, with 1% to 1.5% in the top ten. Sequencing was performed on PBMCs. All receptors derive from a woman aged 55 to 70 in good health and CMV-seronegative. The CDR3 runs from the conserved cysteine through the conserved F or W. The D gene is left open where the match is weak.

J: TRBJ2-7
V: TRBV5-1
D: NA
DNA: TGCGCCAGCAGCTTGGGCGGCAGCTCCTACGAGCAGTACTTC
CDR3: CASSLGGSSYEQYF

J: TRBJ2-1
V: TRBV4-1
D: NA
DNA: TGCGCCAGCAGCCAAGTGGGAGCGGTTCAGTTCTTC
CDR3: CASSQVGAVQFF

J: TRBJ1-1
V: TRBV20-1
D: NA
DNA: TGCAGGGCGGATGTGGGTTTTGAAGCTTTCTTT
CDR3: CRADVGFEAFF

J: TRBJ2-2
V: TRBV7-3
D: TRBD1
DNA: TGTGCCAGCACCCCTGGGGGACAGGGTACCGGGGAGCTGTTTTTT
CDR3: CASTPGGQGTGELFF

J: TRBJ2-5
V: TRBV5-1
D: TRBD2
DNA: TGCGCCAGCAGCCCGGGACTAGCGGGAGGGGGGACCCAGTACTTC
CDR3: CASSPGLAGGGTQYF

J: TRBJ2-2
V: TRBV9
D: TRBD2
DNA: TGTGCCAGCAGCGCGGGACTAGTCACCGGGGAGCTGTTTTTT
CDR3: CASSAGLVTGELFF

J: TRBJ1-5
V: TRBV7-9
D: NA
DNA: TGTGCCAGCAGCTTAGTATGGGGGACTGTCAATCAGCCCCAGCATTTT
CDR3: CASSLVWGTVNQPQHF

J: TRBJ2-6
V: TRBV18
D: NA
DNA: TGTGCCAGCTCACCTGACATCTCTGGGGCCAACGTCCTGACTTTC
CDR3: CASSPDISGANVLTF

J: TRBJ2-4
V: TRBV19
D: TRBD2
DNA: TGTGCCAGTATTGGGGAGGGTTATCTTCAGTACTTC
CDR3: CASIGEGYLQYF

J: TRBJ2-3
V: TRBV5-1
D: TRBD1
DNA: TGCGCCAGCAGCCCCGGGACAGTAAGAGATACGCAGTATTTT
CDR3: CASSPGTVRDTQYF

J: TRBJ2-1
V: TRBV5-1
D: TRBD2
DNA: TGCGCCAGCAGCTTGCGACTAGCGGAGGGGGAGCAGTTCTTC
CDR3: CASSLRLAEGEQFF

J: TRBJ2-7
V: TRBV7-9
D: TRBD1
DNA: TGTGCCAGCAGCCGCGGGACAGGGGTCACCTACGAGCAGTACTTC
CDR3: CASSRGTGVTYEQYF

J: TRBJ2-7
V: TRBV7-9
D: NA
DNA: TGTGCCAGCAGCTTATTATGGAGTCCGACCTACGAGCAGTACTTC
CDR3: CASSLLWSPTYEQYF